This T cell receptor beta chain is from a study of molecular identifiers for immune sequencing clone quantification. Looking at the study overall: Split five ways in replicates, RNA from around 20,000 or 99,000 naive CD8 cells had four portions sequenced. Study results and limitations: In naive cells, clones above 20 RNA copies held under 1% of molecules, whereas in effector cells they held over 97%.

To note about this clonotype: Antigen specificity is unknown. A much larger clone sits a single nucleotide away, making a read error possible. This is likely a read error, given that the CDR3 carries no conserved phenylalanine or tryptophan at its end.

A CD8+CD4-CCR7+CD45RA+ phenotype served as the sorting definition for naive CD8 T cells. TCRdb itself ran the PCR reads through MiXCR, one entry per CDR3 protein. Seen here are some 320,000 distinct CDR3 sequences, about 22% observed once, and the top ten hold approximately 0.83%. Germline CDR1 is MNHEY and CDR2 is SMNVEV (reference sequence). Trimming shortened V by 2 bases and J by 1 base, and 13 bases separated the two germline ends. The CDR3 runs to 16 residues. The sequencing input was naive CD8+ T cells from blood, with Jurkat cell RNA spiked in. The subset here: FACS-sorted CD8+CD4-CCR7+CD45RA+ naive T cells. The chain recombines TRBV27 with TRBJ2-3; D gene uncertain. The TCR was taken from a human donor in good health. Some libraries in this study had Jurkat cell RNA spiked in. The CDR3 loop is CASSLVGVLGTDTQYS. In nucleotides, the CDR3 is TGTGCCAGCAGTTTAGTAGGAGTCCTCGGCACAGATACGCAGTATTCT.